The rows below give T cell receptor beta chains drawn from one sample of a study of cytomegalovirus exposure and HLA in healthy donors. Data came from immunoSEQ multiplex PCR; TCRdb stores just in-frame clones and leaves some out. The sample includes about 130,000 clones, around 72% seen only once; the top ten take around 4.1%. The sequencing sample was made of PBMCs. Source of these receptors: a man aged 18-30 years in good health and CMV-seropositive. Each CDR3 is given with its conserved first and last residue. The D gene is left open where the match is weak. Some rows have no size entry. The others give once, few or many, or a class for an expanded clone.

v_gene: TRBV4-3
abundance: .
j_gene: TRBJ1-2
d_gene: TRBD1
CDR3aa: CASSQSFGTEAYVYGYTF
CDR3nt: TGCGCCAGCAGCCAGAGTTTCGGGACAGAAGCTTATGTCTATGGCTACACCTTC

v_gene: TRBV9
abundance: .
j_gene: TRBJ1-4
d_gene: TRBD1
CDR3aa: CASSVLGQGDEKLFF
CDR3nt: TGTGCCAGCAGCGTACTGGGACAGGGGGATGAAAAACTGTTTTTT

v_gene: TRBV2
abundance: few
j_gene: TRBJ1-2
d_gene: TRBD1
CDR3aa: CASSGYGTGSGYTF
CDR3nt: TGTGCCAGCAGTGGATACGGGACAGGGAGTGGCTACACCTTC

v_gene: TRBV27
abundance: .
j_gene: TRBJ1-4
d_gene: TRBD1
CDR3aa: CASSSSPTGTNEKLFF
CDR3nt: TGTGCCAGCAGTTCCTCGCCGACAGGGACTAATGAAAAACTGTTTTTT

v_gene: TRBV14
abundance: .
j_gene: TRBJ1-1
d_gene: .
CDR3aa: CASSQLRGIRLNTEAFF
CDR3nt: TGTGCCAGCAGCCAACTACGAGGGATAAGGCTGAACACTGAAGCTTTCTTT

v_gene: TRBV18
abundance: .
j_gene: TRBJ2-7
d_gene: .
CDR3aa: CASSPGGRAGGEQYF
CDR3nt: TGTGCCAGCTCACCGGGAGGACGGGCTGGAGGCGAGCAGTACTTC

v_gene: TRBV5-1
abundance: once
j_gene: TRBJ1-5
d_gene: TRBD1
CDR3aa: CASSVRGPQPQHF
CDR3nt: TGCGCCAGCAGCGTCAGGGGGCCTCAGCCCCAGCATTTT

v_gene: TRBV6-5
abundance: .
j_gene: TRBJ2-7
d_gene: TRBD1
CDR3aa: CASRPTGYSYEQYF
CDR3nt: TGTGCCAGCAGGCCGACAGGGTACTCCTACGAGCAGTACTTC

v_gene: TRBV5-6
abundance: .
j_gene: TRBJ2-4
d_gene: TRBD1
CDR3aa: CASSFQGVQNIQYF
CDR3nt: TGTGCCAGCAGCTTTCAGGGGGTCCAAAACATTCAGTACTTC

v_gene: TRBV6-1
abundance: .
j_gene: TRBJ2-7
d_gene: .
CDR3aa: CASSALVDSHNYEQYF
CDR3nt: TGTGCCAGCAGTGCCCTCGTCGACAGCCACAACTACGAGCAGTACTTC

v_gene: TRBV6-1
abundance: .
j_gene: TRBJ1-2
d_gene: TRBD1
CDR3aa: CASSDGTETNYGYTF
CDR3nt: TGTGCCAGCAGTGACGGGACAGAGACCAACTATGGCTACACCTTC

v_gene: TRBV7-9
abundance: .
j_gene: TRBJ2-1
d_gene: TRBD2
CDR3aa: CASSLALAGVYNEQFF
CDR3nt: TGTGCCAGCAGCTTAGCTCTAGCGGGGGTATACAATGAGCAGTTCTTC

v_gene: TRBV5-1
abundance: .
j_gene: TRBJ2-1
d_gene: .
CDR3aa: CASSILSYNEQFF
CDR3nt: TGCGCCAGCAGCATCCTAAGCTACAATGAGCAGTTCTTC

v_gene: TRBV2
abundance: .
j_gene: TRBJ2-5
d_gene: .
CDR3aa: CASSAQRSKETQYF
CDR3nt: TGTGCCAGCAGTGCTCAGCGGTCAAAAGAGACCCAGTACTTC

v_gene: TRBV28
abundance: .
j_gene: TRBJ1-2
d_gene: .
CDR3aa: CASSSLGAWYGYTF
CDR3nt: TGTGCCAGCAGCTCCCTGGGGGCTTGGTATGGCTACACCTTC

v_gene: TRBV9
abundance: .
j_gene: TRBJ2-3
d_gene: TRBD2
CDR3aa: CASSVWRGGADTQYF
CDR3nt: TGTGCCAGCAGCGTATGGCGGGGGGGCGCAGATACGCAGTATTTT

v_gene: TRBV28
abundance: .
j_gene: TRBJ1-6
d_gene: .
CDR3aa: CASSVGQKDSPLHF
CDR3nt: TGTGCCAGCAGTGTGGGACAAAAGGATTCACCCCTCCACTTT

v_gene: TRBV9
abundance: .
j_gene: TRBJ1-3
d_gene: TRBD1
CDR3aa: CASSETGAYSGNTIYF
CDR3nt: TGTGCCAGCAGCGAAACAGGGGCCTACTCTGGAAACACCATATATTTT

v_gene: TRBV27
abundance: once
j_gene: TRBJ2-2
d_gene: .
CDR3aa: CASSWTRGATGELFF
CDR3nt: TGTGCCAGCAGTTGGACCAGGGGAGCCACCGGGGAGCTGTTTTTT

v_gene: TRBV2
abundance: .
j_gene: TRBJ1-5
d_gene: .
CDR3aa: CASLGGGGQPQHF
CDR3nt: TGTGCCAGCCTGGGGGGGGGTGGCCAGCCCCAGCATTTT

v_gene: TRBV7-2
abundance: .
j_gene: TRBJ1-6
d_gene: TRBD1
CDR3aa: CASSGRTGGYNSPLHF
CDR3nt: TGTGCCAGCAGCGGACGGACAGGGGGCTATAATTCACCCCTCCACTTT

v_gene: TRBV2
abundance: .
j_gene: TRBJ2-2
d_gene: TRBD1
CDR3aa: CASCTPGQGYGELFF
CDR3nt: TGTGCCAGCTGTACTCCGGGACAGGGATACGGGGAGCTGTTTTTT

v_gene: TRBV4-3
abundance: .
j_gene: TRBJ2-7
d_gene: TRBD2
CDR3aa: CASSQDGLAGYEQYF
CDR3nt: TGCGCCAGCAGCCAAGATGGCCTAGCGGGCTACGAGCAGTACTTC

v_gene: TRBV7-2
abundance: .
j_gene: TRBJ1-2
d_gene: .
CDR3aa: CASSLERTLNYGYTF
CDR3nt: TGTGCCAGCAGCTTAGAGAGGACTCTCAACTATGGCTACACCTTC

v_gene: TRBV27
abundance: few
j_gene: TRBJ2-7
d_gene: TRBD1
CDR3aa: CASSLSGQGAVFDYEQYF
CDR3nt: TGTGCCAGCAGTTTATCGGGACAGGGGGCCGTTTTTGACTACGAGCAGTACTTC

v_gene: TRBV7-2
abundance: .
j_gene: TRBJ1-5
d_gene: TRBD1
CDR3aa: CATAWGTGDYQPQHF
CDR3nt: TGTGCCACCGCATGGGGGACAGGGGATTATCAGCCCCAGCATTTT

v_gene: TRBV7-2
abundance: .
j_gene: TRBJ2-5
d_gene: .
CDR3aa: CASSRTVSQETQYF
CDR3nt: TGTGCCAGCAGCCGGACAGTGTCCCAAGAGACCCAGTACTTC

v_gene: TRBV6-6
abundance: few
j_gene: TRBJ2-1
d_gene: TRBD2
CDR3aa: CATQWSGRANNEQFF
CDR3nt: TGTGCCACTCAGTGGAGCGGGAGGGCCAACAATGAGCAGTTCTTC

v_gene: TRBV6-1
abundance: .
j_gene: TRBJ1-1
d_gene: .
CDR3aa: CATRGDAGYTEAFF
CDR3nt: TGTGCCACCAGGGGAGATGCAGGTTACACTGAAGCTTTCTTT

v_gene: TRBV7-3
abundance: few
j_gene: TRBJ2-7
d_gene: TRBD2
CDR3aa: CASSLERGTYEQYF
CDR3nt: TGTGCCAGCAGCTTAGAGCGGGGAACCTACGAGCAGTACTTC

v_gene: TRBV6-5
abundance: .
j_gene: TRBJ1-2
d_gene: .
CDR3aa: CASSYSRVNYGYTF
CDR3nt: TGTGCCAGCAGTTACTCCCGGGTCAACTATGGCTACACCTTC

v_gene: TRBV2
abundance: many
j_gene: TRBJ2-5
d_gene: .
CDR3aa: CATRTVGSAQYF
CDR3nt: TGTGCCACTAGGACTGTGGGGTCGGCCCAGTACTTC

v_gene: TRBV6-4
abundance: .
j_gene: TRBJ2-2
d_gene: .
CDR3aa: CASSDSEQPGELFF
CDR3nt: TGTGCCAGCAGTGACTCGGAGCAGCCCGGGGAGCTGTTTTTT

v_gene: TRBV27
abundance: .
j_gene: TRBJ1-5
d_gene: .
CDR3aa: CASSPRPTGSYSNQPQHF
CDR3nt: TGTGCCAGCAGCCCCCGACCGACAGGAAGTTATAGCAATCAGCCCCAGCATTTT

v_gene: TRBV14
abundance: .
j_gene: TRBJ2-2
d_gene: TRBD2
CDR3aa: CASSQVAGAIGYTGELFF
CDR3nt: TGTGCCAGCAGCCAAGTAGCGGGTGCGATAGGGTACACCGGGGAGCTGTTTTTT

v_gene: TRBV19
abundance: .
j_gene: TRBJ2-7
d_gene: .
CDR3aa: CASSIVLTGTHEQYF
CDR3nt: TGTGCCAGTAGTATAGTGTTGACAGGTACCCACGAGCAGTACTTC

v_gene: TRBV6-5
abundance: .
j_gene: TRBJ2-7
d_gene: TRBD1
CDR3aa: CASSYSTGEKTYEQYF
CDR3nt: TGTGCCAGCAGTTACTCCACAGGGGAAAAAACCTACGAGCAGTACTTC

v_gene: TRBV5-1
abundance: .
j_gene: TRBJ2-2
d_gene: .
CDR3aa: CASSKDLGGGELFF
CDR3nt: TGCGCCAGCAGCAAGGACTTGGGCGGCGGGGAGCTGTTTTTT

v_gene: TRBV5-4
abundance: .
j_gene: TRBJ2-7
d_gene: TRBD1
CDR3aa: CASSKGGQASYEQYF
CDR3nt: TGTGCCAGCAGCAAGGGGGGACAGGCGTCCTACGAGCAGTACTTC